This TCR beta chain appears in the sequencing data of a study of early T cells in non-severe SARS-CoV-2 infection. Study context: Chains stayed unpaired after sequencing of bulk RNA from unsorted whole blood.

This clonotype was recorded many times. No antigen is known for it. Findings and limits, study-wide: VDJdb matching, biased toward anti-spike CD8 responses, missed private and CD4 specificities.

TCRdb recomputed calls from the 5' RACE reads with MiXCR, one row per CDR3 protein. Of more than 35,000 distinct CDR3 sequences in the sample, roughly 5% were seen once. This CDR3 is built from 16 residues. Trimming removed 3 bases from V and 2 bases from J, with 13 bases in between. From germline, CDR1 is LGHDT and CDR2 YNNKEL (reference sequence). The rearrangement joins TRBV3-1 to TRBJ2-2; a weak D match, TRBD1 (6 bases). The TCR comes from an adult who was a healthcare worker with PCR-confirmed SARS-CoV-2 infection or an uninfected control (not recorded which). What was sequenced was whole blood. As DNA, the CDR3 is TGTGCCAGCAGCCAGCTACAGGGCCAAAACACCGGGGAGCTGTTTTTT. It translates to CASSQLQGQNTGELFF.